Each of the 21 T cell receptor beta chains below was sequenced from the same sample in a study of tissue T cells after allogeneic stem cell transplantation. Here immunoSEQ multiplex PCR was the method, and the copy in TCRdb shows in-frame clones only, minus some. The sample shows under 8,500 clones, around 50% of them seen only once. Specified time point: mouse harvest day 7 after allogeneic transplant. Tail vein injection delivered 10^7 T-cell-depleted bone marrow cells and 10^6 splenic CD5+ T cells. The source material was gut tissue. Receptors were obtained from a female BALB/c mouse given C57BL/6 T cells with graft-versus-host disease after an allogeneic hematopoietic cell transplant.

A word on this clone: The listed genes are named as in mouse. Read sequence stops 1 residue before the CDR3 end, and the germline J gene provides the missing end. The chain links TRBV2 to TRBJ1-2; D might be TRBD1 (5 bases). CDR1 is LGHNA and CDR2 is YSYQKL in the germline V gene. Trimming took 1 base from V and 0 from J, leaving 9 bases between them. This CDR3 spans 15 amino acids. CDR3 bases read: TGTGCCAGCAGCCAAGTGGGGGGTGCAAACTCCGACTACACC. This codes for CASSQVGGANSDYT. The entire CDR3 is CASSQVGGANSDYTF.

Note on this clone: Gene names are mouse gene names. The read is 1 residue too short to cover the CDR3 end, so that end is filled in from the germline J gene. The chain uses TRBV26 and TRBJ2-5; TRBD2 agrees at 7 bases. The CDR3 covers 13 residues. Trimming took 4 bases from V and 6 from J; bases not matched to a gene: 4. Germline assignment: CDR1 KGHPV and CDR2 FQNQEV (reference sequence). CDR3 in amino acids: CASSPGGEDTQYF. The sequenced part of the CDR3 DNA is TGTGCCAGCAGTCCGGGGGGGGAGGACACCCAGTAC.

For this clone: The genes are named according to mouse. The covered CDR3 bases are TGTGCCAGCAGTGGTCAGGACAGGGACTCCGACTACACC. Its protein is CASSGQDRDSDYT. The entire CDR3 protein reads CASSGQDRDSDYTF. The chain joins TRBV13-1 to TRBJ1-2; 8 bases line up with TRBD1. The read ends 1 residue before the CDR3 terminus; that terminus is restored from the germline J gene. J gave up 3 bases and V 3 bases, and 4 bases lay outside the gene matches. The CDR3 has 14 residues. CDR1 and CDR2 (germline): NSHNY, SYGAGN.

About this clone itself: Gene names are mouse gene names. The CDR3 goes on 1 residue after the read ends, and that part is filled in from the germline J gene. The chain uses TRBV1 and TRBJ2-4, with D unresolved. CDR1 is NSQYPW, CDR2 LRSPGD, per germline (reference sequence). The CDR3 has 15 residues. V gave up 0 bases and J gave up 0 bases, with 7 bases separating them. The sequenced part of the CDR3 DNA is TGCACCTGCAGTGCAGATACTTCTAGTCAAAACACCTTGTAC. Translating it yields CTCSADTSSQNTLY. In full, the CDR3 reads CTCSADTSSQNTLYF. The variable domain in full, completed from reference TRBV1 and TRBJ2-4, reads VTLLEQNPRWRLVPRGQAVNLRCILKNSQYPWMSWYQQDLQKQLQWLFTLRSPGDKEVKSLPGADYLATRVTDTELRLQVANMSQGRTLYCTCSADTSSQNTLYFGAGTRLSVL.

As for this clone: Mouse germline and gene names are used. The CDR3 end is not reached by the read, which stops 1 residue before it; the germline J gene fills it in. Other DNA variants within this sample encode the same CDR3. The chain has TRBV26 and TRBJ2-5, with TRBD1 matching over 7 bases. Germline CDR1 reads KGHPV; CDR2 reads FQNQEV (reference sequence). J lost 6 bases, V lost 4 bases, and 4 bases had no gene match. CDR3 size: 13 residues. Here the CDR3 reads CASSRDRGDTQYF. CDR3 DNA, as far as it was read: TGTGCCAGCAGTCGGGACAGAGGGGACACCCAGTAC. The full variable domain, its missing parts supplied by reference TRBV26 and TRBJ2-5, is NSKVIQTPRYLVKGQGQKAKMRCIPEKGHPVVFWYQQNKNNEFKFLINFQNQEVLQQIDMTEKRFSAECPSNSPCSLEIQSSEAGDSALYLCASSRDRGDTQYFGPGTRLLVL.

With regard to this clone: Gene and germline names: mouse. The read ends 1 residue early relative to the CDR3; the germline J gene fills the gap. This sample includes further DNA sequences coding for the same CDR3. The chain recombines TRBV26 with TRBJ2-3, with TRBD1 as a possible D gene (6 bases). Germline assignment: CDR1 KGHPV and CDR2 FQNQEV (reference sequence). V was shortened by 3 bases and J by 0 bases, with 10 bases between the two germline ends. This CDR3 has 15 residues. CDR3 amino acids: CASSLGTTSAETLYF. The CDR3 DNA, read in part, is TGTGCCAGCAGTCTCGGGACAACTAGTGCAGAAACGCTGTAT.

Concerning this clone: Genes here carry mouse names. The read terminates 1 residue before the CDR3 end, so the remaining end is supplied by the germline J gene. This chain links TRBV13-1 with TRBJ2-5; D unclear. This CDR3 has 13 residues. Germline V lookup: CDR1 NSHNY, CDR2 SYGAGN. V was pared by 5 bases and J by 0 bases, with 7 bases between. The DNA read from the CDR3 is TGTGCCAGCAGCTCACGGAACCAAGACACCCAGTAC. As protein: CASSSRNQDTQY. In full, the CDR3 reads CASSSRNQDTQYF.

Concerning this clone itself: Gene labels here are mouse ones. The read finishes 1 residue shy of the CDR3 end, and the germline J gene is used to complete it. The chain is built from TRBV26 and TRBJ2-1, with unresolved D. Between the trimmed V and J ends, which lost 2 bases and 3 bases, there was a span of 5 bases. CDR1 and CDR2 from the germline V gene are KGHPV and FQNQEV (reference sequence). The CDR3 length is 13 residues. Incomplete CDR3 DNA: TGTGCCAGCAGTCTGGACTCCTATGCTGAGCAGTTC. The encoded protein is CASSLDSYAEQF. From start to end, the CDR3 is CASSLDSYAEQFF.

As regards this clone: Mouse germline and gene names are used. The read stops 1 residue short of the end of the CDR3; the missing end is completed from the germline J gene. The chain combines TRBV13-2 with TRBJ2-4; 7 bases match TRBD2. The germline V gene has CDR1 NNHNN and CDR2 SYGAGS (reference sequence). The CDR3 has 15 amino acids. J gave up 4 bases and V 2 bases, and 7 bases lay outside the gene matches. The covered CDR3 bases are TGTGCCAGCGGTGAGCGGAGACTGGGAGAAAACACCTTGTAC. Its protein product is CASGERRLGENTLY. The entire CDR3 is CASGERRLGENTLYF.

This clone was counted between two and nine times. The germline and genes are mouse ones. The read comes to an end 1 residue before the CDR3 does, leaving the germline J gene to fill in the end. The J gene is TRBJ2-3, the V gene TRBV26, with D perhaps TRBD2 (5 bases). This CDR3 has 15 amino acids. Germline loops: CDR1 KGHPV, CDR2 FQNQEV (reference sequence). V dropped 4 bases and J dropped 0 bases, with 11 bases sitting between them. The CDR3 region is CASSPVGSSAETLYF. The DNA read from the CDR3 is TGTGCCAGCAGTCCCGTGGGGTCTAGTGCAGAAACGCTGTAT.

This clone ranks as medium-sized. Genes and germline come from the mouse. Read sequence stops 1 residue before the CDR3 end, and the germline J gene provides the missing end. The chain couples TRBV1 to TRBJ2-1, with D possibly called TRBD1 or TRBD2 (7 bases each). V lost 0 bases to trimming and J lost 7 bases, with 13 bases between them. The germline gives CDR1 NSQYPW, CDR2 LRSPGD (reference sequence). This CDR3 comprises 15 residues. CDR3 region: CTCSAEGRGGAEQFF. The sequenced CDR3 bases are TGCACCTGCAGTGCAGAGGGCAGGGGGGGAGCTGAGCAGTTC.

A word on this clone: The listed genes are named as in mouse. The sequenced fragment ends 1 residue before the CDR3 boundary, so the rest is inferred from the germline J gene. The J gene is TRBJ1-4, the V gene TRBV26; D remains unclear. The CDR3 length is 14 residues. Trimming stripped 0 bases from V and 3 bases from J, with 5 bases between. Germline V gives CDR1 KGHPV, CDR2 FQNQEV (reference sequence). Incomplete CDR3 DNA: TGTGCCAGCAGTCTGTCAACAACCAACGAAAGATTATTT. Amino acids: CASSLSTTNERLF. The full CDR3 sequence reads CASSLSTTNERLFF.

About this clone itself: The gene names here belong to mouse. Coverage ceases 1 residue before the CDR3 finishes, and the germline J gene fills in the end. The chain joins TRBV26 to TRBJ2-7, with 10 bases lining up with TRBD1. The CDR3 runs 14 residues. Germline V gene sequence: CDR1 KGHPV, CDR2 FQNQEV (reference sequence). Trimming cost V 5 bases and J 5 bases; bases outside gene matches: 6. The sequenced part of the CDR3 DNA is TGTGCCAGCAGTTCGGGACAGGGGATCGATGAACAGTAC. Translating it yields CASSSGQGIDEQY. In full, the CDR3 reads CASSSGQGIDEQYF.

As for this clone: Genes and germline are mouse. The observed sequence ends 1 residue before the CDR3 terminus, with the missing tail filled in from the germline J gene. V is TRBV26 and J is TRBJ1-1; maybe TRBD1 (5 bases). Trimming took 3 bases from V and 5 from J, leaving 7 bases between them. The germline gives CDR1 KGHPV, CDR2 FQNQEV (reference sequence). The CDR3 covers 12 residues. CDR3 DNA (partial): TGTGCCAGCAGTCTACCAGGGACAGAAGTCTTC. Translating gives CASSLPGTEVF. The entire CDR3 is CASSLPGTEVFF.

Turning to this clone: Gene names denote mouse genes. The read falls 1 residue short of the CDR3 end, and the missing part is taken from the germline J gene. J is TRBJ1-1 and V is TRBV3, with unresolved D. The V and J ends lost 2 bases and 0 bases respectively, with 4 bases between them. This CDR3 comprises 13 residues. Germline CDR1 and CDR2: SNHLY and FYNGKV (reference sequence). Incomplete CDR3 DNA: TGTGCCAGCAGCTTACAGTCAAACACAGAAGTCTTC. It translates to CASSLQSNTEVF. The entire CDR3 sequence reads CASSLQSNTEVFF.

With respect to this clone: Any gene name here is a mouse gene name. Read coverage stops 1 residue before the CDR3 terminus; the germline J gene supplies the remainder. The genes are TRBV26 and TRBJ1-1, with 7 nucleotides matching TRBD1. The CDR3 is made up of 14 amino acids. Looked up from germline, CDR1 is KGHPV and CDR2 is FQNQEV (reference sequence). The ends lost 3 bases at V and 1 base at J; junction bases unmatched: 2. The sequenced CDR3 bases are TGTGCCAGCAGTCTCGACAGGGTAAACACAGAAGTCTTC. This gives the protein CASSLDRVNTEVF. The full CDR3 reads CASSLDRVNTEVFF. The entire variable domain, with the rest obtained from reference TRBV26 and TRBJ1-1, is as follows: NSKVIQTPRYLVKGQGQKAKMRCIPEKGHPVVFWYQQNKNNEFKFLINFQNQEVLQQIDMTEKRFSAECPSNSPCSLEIQSSEAGDSALYLCASSLDRVNTEVFFGKGTRLTVV.

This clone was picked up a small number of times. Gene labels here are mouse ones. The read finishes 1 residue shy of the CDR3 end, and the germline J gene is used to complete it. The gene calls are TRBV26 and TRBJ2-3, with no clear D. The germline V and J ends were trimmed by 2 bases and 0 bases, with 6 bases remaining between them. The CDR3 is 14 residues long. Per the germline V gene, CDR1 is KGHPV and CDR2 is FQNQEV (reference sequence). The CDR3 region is CASSLTPSAETLYF. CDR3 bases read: TGTGCCAGCAGTCTGACACCTAGTGCAGAAACGCTGTAT.

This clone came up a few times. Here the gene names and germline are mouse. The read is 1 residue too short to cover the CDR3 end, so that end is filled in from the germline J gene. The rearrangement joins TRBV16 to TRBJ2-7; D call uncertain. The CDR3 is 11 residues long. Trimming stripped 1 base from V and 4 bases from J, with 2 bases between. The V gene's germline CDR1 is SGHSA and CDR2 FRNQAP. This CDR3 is CASSLGYEQYF. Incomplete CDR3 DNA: TGTGCAAGCAGCTTAGGGTATGAACAGTAC.

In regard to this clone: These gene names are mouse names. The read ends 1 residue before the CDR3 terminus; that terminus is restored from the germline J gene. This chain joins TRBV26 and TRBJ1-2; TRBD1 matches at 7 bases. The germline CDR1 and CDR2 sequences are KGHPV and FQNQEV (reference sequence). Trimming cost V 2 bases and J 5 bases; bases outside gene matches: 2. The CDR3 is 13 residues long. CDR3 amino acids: CASSLDRASDYTF. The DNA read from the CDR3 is TGTGCCAGCAGTCTGGACAGGGCATCCGACTACACC.

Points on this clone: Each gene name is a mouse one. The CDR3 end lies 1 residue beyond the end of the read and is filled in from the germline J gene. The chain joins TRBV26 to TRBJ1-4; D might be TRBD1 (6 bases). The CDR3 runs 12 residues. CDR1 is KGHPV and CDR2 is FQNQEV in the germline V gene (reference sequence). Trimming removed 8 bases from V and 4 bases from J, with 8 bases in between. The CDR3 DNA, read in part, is TGTGCCAGCGGGGACAACAACGAAAGATTATTT. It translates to CASGDNNERLF. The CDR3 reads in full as CASGDNNERLFF.

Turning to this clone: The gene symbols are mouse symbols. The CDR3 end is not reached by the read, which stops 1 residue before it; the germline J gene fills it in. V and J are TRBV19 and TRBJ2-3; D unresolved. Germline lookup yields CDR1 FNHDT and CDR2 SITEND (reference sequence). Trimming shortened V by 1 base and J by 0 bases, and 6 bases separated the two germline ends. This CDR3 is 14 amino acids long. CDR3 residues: CASSISTSAETLYF. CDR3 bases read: TGTGCCAGCAGTATAAGCACTAGTGCAGAAACGCTGTAT.